The sample holds a few counts of the clone carrying this TCR beta chain. Its target is not known. According to the study, TCR beta libraries were built with iRepertoire HTBI primers and CDR3-region Arm-PCR. TCRdb re-called the multiplex PCR reads with MiXCR, one entry per CDR3 protein. The data hold 400,000 to 500,000 distinct CDR3 sequences, with around 13% observed a single time. The sample originates from a study of regulatory T cells in long-lasting Graves disease. General study points: Persistent disease samples used TRBV28, TRBJ1-2 and TRBJ2-5 preferentially.

Stated time point: newly diagnosed GD, antithyroid drugs for less than 3 months. The TCR library was prepared using RNA isolated from PBMCs. CDR3 length equals 12 residues. The V end lost 2 bases, the J end lost 7 bases, and 5 bases lay between the germline ends. The germline V gene has CDR1 MGHRA and CDR2 YSYEKL. The data were also submitted as part of a second study, on T cells in Graves' hyperthyroidism and ophthalmopathy.

J is TRBJ2-2 and V is TRBV4-1; no definite D call. The source of this sequence is a woman between 45 and 65 years old with Graves disease. The source was peripheral blood mononuclear cells (PBMCs), collected at new diagnosis, from a patient treated with antithyroid drugs. CDR3 nucleotides: TGCGCCAGCAGCCAAAAACACGGGGAGCTGTTTTTT. Translated: CASSQKHGELFF.